This T cell receptor beta chain is drawn from a study of cytomegalovirus exposure and HLA in healthy donors. Study summary: The early release's HLA-typed donors yielded 78 million or so unique TCRs.

The V gene end was trimmed by 0 bases and the J gene end by 3 bases; junction bases not matched to a gene: 5. CDR1 is SEHNR and CDR2 is FQNEAQ in the germline V gene (reference sequence). There are 16 residues in the CDR3. Comment on this clone: Its target is not known.

Vbeta (60) and Jbeta (13) primers were used in the PCR. Generated by immunoSEQ multiplex PCR, the TCRdb table keeps only in-frame clones and is missing some. The sample includes roughly 190,000 clones, 79% of them seen just once. General study points: Most TCR sequences were uncommon, yet certain public TCRs appeared in many donors. Because they were indistinguishable, some V segments, including TRBV6-2 and TRBV6-3, were excluded. With later analysis, a missense DCLRE1C variant became linked to TCR beta V- and J-gene trimming.

This chain connects TRBV7-9 to TRBJ1-5, with 7 nucleotides matching TRBD1. Sequencing used PBMCs. This clonotype was obtained from a woman aged 45-60 years in good health and CMV-seronegative. In DNA form, the CDR3 reads TGTGCCAGCAGCTTAGCGGGGACAGACTACAATCAGCCCCAGCATTTT. Its protein product is CASSLAGTDYNQPQHF.